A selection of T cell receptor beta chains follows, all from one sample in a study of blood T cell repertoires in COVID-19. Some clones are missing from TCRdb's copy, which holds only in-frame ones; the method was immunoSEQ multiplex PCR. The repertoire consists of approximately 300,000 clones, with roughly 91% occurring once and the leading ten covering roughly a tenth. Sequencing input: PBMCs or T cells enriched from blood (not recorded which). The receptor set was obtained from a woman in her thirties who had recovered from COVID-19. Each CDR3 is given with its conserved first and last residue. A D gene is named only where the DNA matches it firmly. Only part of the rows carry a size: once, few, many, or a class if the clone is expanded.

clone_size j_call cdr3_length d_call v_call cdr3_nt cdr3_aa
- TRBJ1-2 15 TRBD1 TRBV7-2 TGTGCCAGCAGCCCAAGGACAGGGGCTAACTATGGCTACACCTTC CASSPRTGANYGYTF
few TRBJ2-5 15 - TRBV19 TGTGCCAGTAGTATAGACAGCGATTTCCAAGAGACCCAGTACTTC CASSIDSDFQETQYF
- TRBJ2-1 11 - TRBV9 TGTGCCAGCAGCGTTGGGCATGAGCAGTTCTTC CASSVGHEQFF
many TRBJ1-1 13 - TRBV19 TGTGCCAGTAGTCCCCCATGGAACACTGAAGCTTTCTTT CASSPPWNTEAFF
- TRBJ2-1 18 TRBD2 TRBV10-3 TGTGCCATCAGTGAGCCCCTAGCGGGAGTACCTCTGGACAATGAGCAGTTCTTC CAISEPLAGVPLDNEQFF
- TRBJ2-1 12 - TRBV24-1 TGTGCCACCAGCGGAGGGAAAGATGGGCAGTTCTTC CATSGGKDGQFF
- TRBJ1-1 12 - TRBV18 TGTGCCAGCTCACCCAGGGTCACTGAAGCTTTCTTT CASSPRVTEAFF
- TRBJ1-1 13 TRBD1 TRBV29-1 TGCAGCGTTGCTTTGACAGGGGAGACTGAAGCTTTCTTT CSVALTGETEAFF
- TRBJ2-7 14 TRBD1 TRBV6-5 TGTGCCAGCAGTTACGCAGGGGGCTCCTACGAGCAGTACTTC CASSYAGGSYEQYF
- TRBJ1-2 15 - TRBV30 TGTGCCTGGAGTGTACCTCCAGGGGTCCTTATTGGCTACACCTTC CAWSVPPGVLIGYTF
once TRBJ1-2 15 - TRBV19 TGTGCCAGTAGTATAGATCTGCTACAGGGTGATGGCTACACCTTC CASSIDLLQGDGYTF
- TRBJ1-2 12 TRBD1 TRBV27 TGTGCCAGCAGTTTGACAGGGGGCGGCTACACCTTC CASSLTGGGYTF
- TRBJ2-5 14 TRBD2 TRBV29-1 TGCAGCGCTACGGGACTAGGGAATCAAGAGACCCAGTACTTC CSATGLGNQETQYF
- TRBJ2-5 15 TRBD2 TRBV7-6 TGTGCCAGCGTAGACTCGGGGGTTGCGGGAGGGAAACCGTACTTC CASVDSGVAGGKPYF
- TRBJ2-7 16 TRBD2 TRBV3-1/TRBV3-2 TGTGCCAGCAGCCGTGGACTAGCGGGAGTTGTGTACGAGCAGTACTTC CASSRGLAGVVYEQYF
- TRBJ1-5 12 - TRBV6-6 TGTGCCAGCAAGCACAGAAATCAGCCCCAGCATTTT CASKHRNQPQHF
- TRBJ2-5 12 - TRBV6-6 TGTGCCAGCAGTGGACAGCAAGAGACCCAGTACTTC CASSGQQETQYF
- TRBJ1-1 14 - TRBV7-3 TGTGCCAGCAGCGTTTCCCCGGGACAAGGAAGAGCTTTCTTT CASSVSPGQGRAFF
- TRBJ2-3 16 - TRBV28 TGTGCCAGCAGTTTTCGCGCCTTAGCTAGCACAGATACGCAGTATTTT CASSFRALASTDTQYF
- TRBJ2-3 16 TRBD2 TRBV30 TGTGCCTGGAGTCCGGGACTAGCGGGAACCGCAGATACGCAGTATTTT CAWSPGLAGTADTQYF
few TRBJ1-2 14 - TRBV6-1 TGTGCCAGCAGTGACGGCGGGACGGCTGATTGGTACACCTTC CASSDGGTADWYTF
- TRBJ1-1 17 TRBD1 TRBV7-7 TGTGCTAGCAGCCTGAAAGGCCCAAGACAGGGAGGAACTGAAGCTTTCTTT CASSLKGPRQGGTEAFF
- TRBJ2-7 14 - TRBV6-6 TGTGCCAGCAAGGGGATCGGGGGACCCTACGAGCAGTACTTC CASKGIGGPYEQYF
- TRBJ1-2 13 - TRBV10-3 TGTGCCACGGGCCCGAGGGACACCTCTGGCTACACCTTC CATGPRDTSGYTF
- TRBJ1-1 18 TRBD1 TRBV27 TGTGCCAGCAGCGCCCTCGGACAGGGGTTCTCCAGACGGACTGAAGCTTTCTTT CASSALGQGFSRRTEAFF
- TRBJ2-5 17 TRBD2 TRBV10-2 TGCGCCAGCAGTGGTTTAGCGGGAGGGCCGGGGGAAGAGACCCAGTACTTC CASSGLAGGPGEETQYF
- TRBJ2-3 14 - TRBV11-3 TGTGCCAGCAGCCCCGGGCGGGGCACAGATACGCAGTATTTT CASSPGRGTDTQYF
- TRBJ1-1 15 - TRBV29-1 TGCAGCGTGGAGGAGGGGCCGGTAATGAACACTGAAGCTTTCTTT CSVEEGPVMNTEAFF
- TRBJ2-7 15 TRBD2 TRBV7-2 TGTGCCAGCAGCCAAGTGGTGGGAGGGGTCTACGAGCAGTACTTC CASSQVVGGVYEQYF
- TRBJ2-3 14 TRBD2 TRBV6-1 TGTGCCAGCAGTCAAGCGACTAGCGGAGATACGCAGTATTTT CASSQATSGDTQYF
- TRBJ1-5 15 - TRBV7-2 TGTGCCAGCAGCTTAGGCGGACTATTAAATCAGCCCCAGCATTTT CASSLGGLLNQPQHF
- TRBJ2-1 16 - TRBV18 TGTGCCAGCTCACTCTCCCGGGTGGGCTCCTACAATGAGCAGTTCTTC CASSLSRVGSYNEQFF
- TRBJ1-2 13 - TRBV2 TGTGCCAGCAGACCCGACAGCACCTATGGCTACACCTTC CASRPDSTYGYTF
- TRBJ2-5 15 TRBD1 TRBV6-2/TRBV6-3 TGTGCCAGCAGTTACCATACAGGGGGCGCAGAGACCCAGTACTTC CASSYHTGGAETQYF
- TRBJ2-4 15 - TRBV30 TGTGCCTGGAGTGTAGGGGTCGGCAGCCGGGACATTCAGTACTTC CAWSVGVGSRDIQYF
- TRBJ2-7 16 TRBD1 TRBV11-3 TGTGCCAGCAGCTTCGGGACAGGGGAGAATAGGGACGAGCAGTACTTC CASSFGTGENRDEQYF
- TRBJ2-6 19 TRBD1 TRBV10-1 TGCGCCAGCACTATAAGAGACAGGGCGGTTAGCTCTGGGGCCAACGTCCTGACTTTC CASTIRDRAVSSGANVLTF
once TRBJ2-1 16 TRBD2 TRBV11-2 TGTGCCAGCAGCTCCACTAGCGACCACTCCTACAATGAGCAGTTCTTC CASSSTSDHSYNEQFF
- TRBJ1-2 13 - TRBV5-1 TGCGCCAGCAGCTTAGGCAGGCTGGAATACTACACCTTC CASSLGRLEYYTF
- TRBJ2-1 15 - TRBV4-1 TGCGCCAGCAGCCAAGAGGGGTCTGGCCGCGGGGAGCAGTTCTTC CASSQEGSGRGEQFF
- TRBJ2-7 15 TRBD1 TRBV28 TGTGCCAGCAGCCCCGGGACAGGGCTACACTACGAGCAGTACTTC CASSPGTGLHYEQYF